The 18 T cell receptor beta chains in this list originate from one sample, sequenced in a study of cytomegalovirus exposure and HLA in healthy donors. Method: immunoSEQ multiplex PCR; TCRdb's copy keeps in-frame clones and lacks some. The table has approximately 58,000 clones, roughly 94% seen once; the top ten hold 2% to 2.5%. The sequencing input was PBMCs. The receptors shown here come from a man aged 18 to 35 in good health and CMV-seronegative.

The rearrangement uses TRBV19 and TRBJ1-5; 7 nucleotides agree with TRBD1. There are 15 residues in the CDR3. J lost 6 bases, V lost 8 bases, and 13 bases had no gene match. Germline-derived CDR1 and CDR2 are LNHDA and SQIVND (reference sequence). The CDR3 DNA is TGTGCCAGTGGATCCGGGACAGAAGGGGGTCAGCCCCAGCATTTT. Translation: CASGSGTEGGQPQHF.

The rearrangement links TRBV19 to TRBJ2-5, with D uncertain. CDR1 is LNHDA and CDR2 is SQIVND in the germline V gene (reference sequence). This CDR3 is 12 amino acids long. Trimming shortened V by 5 bases and J by 2 bases, and 6 bases separated the two germline ends. This CDR3 reads CASSGLQETQYF. Written as DNA, the CDR3 is TGTGCCAGTAGTGGCCTTCAAGAGACCCAGTACTTC.

The chain links TRBV7-2 to TRBJ2-7, with TRBD1 identical over 7 bases. The CDR3 extends over 14 amino acids. V gave up 5 bases and J gave up 3 bases; unmatched junction bases: 7. The germline V gene encodes CDR1 SGHTA and CDR2 FQGNSA. The CDR3 protein is CASSSSGQNYEQYF. Here the CDR3 DNA reads TGTGCCAGCAGCAGCTCGGGACAGAACTACGAGCAGTACTTC.

The chain employs TRBV15 and TRBJ2-1; the match to TRBD2 covers 9 bases. V lost 1 base and J lost 10; bases outside the gene matches: 17. CDR1 is LNHNV and CDR2 is YYDKDF in the germline V gene (reference sequence). The CDR3 runs 18 residues. CDR3: CATSRVKAVAGELGEQFF. In nucleotides, the CDR3 is TGTGCCACCAGCAGAGTAAAAGCTGTAGCGGGAGAGTTAGGCGAGCAGTTCTTC.

The rearrangement joins TRBV5-8 to TRBJ1-2; D is perhaps TRBD1 (5 bases). This CDR3 contains 16 residues. The V gene lost 0 bases and the J gene lost 4 bases, with 16 bases spanning the gap. The V gene's germline CDR1 is SGHTS and CDR2 YDEGEE. As DNA, the CDR3 is TGTGCCAGCAGCTTGGAGGGGCCAGAGGCGGCCTATGGCTACACCTTC. Amino acid sequence: CASSLEGPEAAYGYTF. Full variable domain (missing parts from reference TRBV5-8 and TRBJ1-2): EAGVTQSPTHLIKTRGQQATLRCSPISGHTSVYWYQQALGLGLQFLLWYDEGEERNRGNFPPRFSGRQFPNYSSELNVNALELEDSALYLCASSLEGPEAAYGYTFGSGTRLTVV.

The rearrangement links TRBV25-1 to TRBJ1-2; possibly TRBD1 for D (5 bases). The CDR3 is made up of 16 amino acids. Germline V CDR1 and CDR2: MGHDK, SYGVNS. V lost 3 bases and J lost 10, with 24 bases in between. The CDR3 DNA reads as TGTGCCAGCAGTGACGCTTCCGCGCAGGGAAGGTTGGACTACACCTTC. Its protein product is CASSDASAQGRLDYTF.

This chain uses TRBV7-6 with TRBJ2-3; no definite D call. CDR1 and CDR2 from the germline V gene are SGHVS and FNYEAQ. The CDR3 consists of 14 residues. V lost 0 bases and J lost 4, with 8 bases in between. The DNA for the CDR3 is TGTGCCAGCAGCTTAGCTGTTTTCTCAGATACGCAGTATTTT. Translation: CASSLAVFSDTQYF.

The chain recombines TRBV6-4 with TRBJ2-2; 10 nucleotides align to TRBD1. V lost 2 bases to trimming and J lost 3 bases; unmatched junction nucleotides: 6. CDR1 is MRHNA and CDR2 is SNTAGT in the germline V gene. The CDR3 is 17 residues long. The chain's CDR3 is CASSDTSGTGDTGELFF. For the CDR3, the DNA is TGTGCCAGCAGTGACACATCCGGGACAGGGGACACCGGGGAGCTGTTTTTT.

The V and J genes are TRBV5-4 and TRBJ2-5, with D unresolved. Trimming removed 5 bases from V and 8 bases from J, with 16 bases in between. Looked up from germline, CDR1 is SGHNT and CDR2 is YYREEE (reference sequence). The CDR3 totals 13 residues. The chain's CDR3 is CASSQERGGTQYF. The CDR3 bases are TGTGCCAGCAGTCAAGAGCGTGGCGGAACCCAGTACTTC.

This clone showed up just once. The DNA for the CDR3 is TGTGCCAGCAGCTCCCCCCGCTCGGGTCAGGGCTCCTACGAGCAGTACTTC. Translated: CASSSPRSGQGSYEQYF. V gene TRBV11-3 combines with J gene TRBJ2-7; D perhaps matches TRBD1 (5 bases). Germline assignment: CDR1 SGHNT and CDR2 YENEEA. There are 17 residues in the CDR3. V lost 4 bases, J lost 0 bases, and 19 bases lay in between. The full variable domain, rest sourced from reference TRBV11-3 and TRBJ2-7, is EAGVVQSPRYKIIEKKQPVAFWCNPISGHNTLYWYLQNLGQGPELLIRYENEEAVDDSQLPKDRFSAERLKGVDSTLKIQPAELGDSAVYLCASSSPRSGQGSYEQYFGPGTRLTVT.

The chain recombines TRBV27 with TRBJ2-7, with D perhaps matching TRBD1 (6 bases). Between the trimmed V and J ends, which lost 6 bases and 0 bases, there was a span of 9 bases. Per germline, CDR1 MNHEY and CDR2 SMNVEV (reference sequence). This CDR3 contains 13 residues. In DNA form, the CDR3 reads TGTGCCAGCAGGGACAGTCACTCCTACGAGCAGTACTTC. Its protein is CASRDSHSYEQYF.

This clone was seen a single time. The chain recombines TRBV5-1 with TRBJ1-2, with 8 bases matching TRBD1. The CDR3 runs to 15 residues. V trimming: 3 bases; J trimming: 5 bases; junction bases outside the gene matches: 9. Per germline, CDR1 SGHRS and CDR2 YFSETQ. Written as DNA, the CDR3 is TGCGCCAGCAGCTACGGACAGGGCTCGAGGTATGGCTACACCTTC. Translation: CASSYGQGSRYGYTF.

This clone has just one count. The chain joins TRBV2 to TRBJ2-3; D is unresolved. The germline V gene has CDR1 SNHLY and CDR2 FYNNEI. V gave up 7 bases and J gave up 6 bases, with 8 bases separating them. The CDR3 has 11 residues. Written as DNA, the CDR3 is TGTGCCAGCACAGATTTGGATACGCAGTATTTT. This gives the protein CASTDLDTQYF.

This chain joins TRBV6-5 and TRBJ2-6; D uncertain. Germline CDR1 is MNHEY and CDR2 is SVGAGI. The CDR3 runs 14 residues. The V and J ends lost 6 bases and 1 base respectively, with 7 bases between them. CDR3 residues: CASSLISGANVLTF. The CDR3 nucleotides are TGTGCCAGCAGCCTTATATCTGGGGCCAACGTCCTGACTTTC.

The chain links TRBV6-1 to TRBJ1-2; D gene ambiguous. The germline CDR1 and CDR2 sequences are MNHNS and SASEGT. Trimming took 6 bases from V and 2 from J, leaving 10 bases between them. The CDR3 covers 13 residues. CDR3 region: CASRADRNYGYTF. The DNA of the CDR3 is TGTGCCAGCAGAGCGGACCGAAACTATGGCTACACCTTC.

This clone has a single count. The chain links TRBV29-1 to TRBJ2-7; possible D gene TRBD1, 5 bases. CDR3 length equals 14 residues. The germline gives CDR1 SQVTM, CDR2 ANQGSEA. The V end was cut by 7 bases, the J end by 0 bases, with 16 bases between. CDR3 bases: TGCAGCGCCAAACAGGACCAGAGCTCCTACGAGCAGTACTTC. This gives the protein CSAKQDQSSYEQYF.

The V call is TRBV2, the J call TRBJ2-1, with D tentatively TRBD2 (5 bases). Germline CDR1 reads SNHLY; CDR2 reads FYNNEI. The CDR3 runs 12 residues. Between the trimmed V and J ends, which lost 5 bases and 10 bases, there was a span of 12 bases. The CDR3 spells CASSLLREEQFF. The CDR3 DNA reads TGTGCCAGCAGTCTGCTAAGGGAGGAGCAGTTCTTC.

The J gene is TRBJ2-3, the V gene TRBV6-1; possibly TRBD1 for D (5 bases). Trimming took 10 bases from V and 8 from J, leaving 13 bases between them. CDR1 MNHNS and CDR2 SASEGT come from the germline V gene. There are 11 residues in the CDR3. CDR3 protein: CATPRGFTQYF. In DNA, the CDR3 is TGTGCCACCCCAAGGGGTTTTACGCAGTATTTT.